What follows describes a single T cell receptor (beta chain). Authors' methods: Amplification with reference gene primers provided the estimates of nucleated cell counts. Measured with immunoSEQ multiplex PCR; TCRdb has only the in-frame clones, and not every one. V, J and clone size were drawn from that table, and D and trimming were deduced from the DNA. The sample records over 80,000 clones, approximately 86% being singletons. These data come from a study of blood T cell repertoires in COVID-19. Overall study context: The United States, Italy and Spain provided the acute and convalescent COVID-19 samples.

Trimming left V 3 bases short and J 7 bases short, with 18 bases between. Germline V gene lookup returns CDR1 MDHEN and CDR2 SYDVKM. The CDR3 is made up of 15 amino acids. Sequenced sample: peripheral blood. The rearrangement joins TRBV28 to TRBJ1-2; D remains unclear. The origin of this receptor is a man older than 75 with active or convalescent COVID-19. The CDR3 sequence: CASSFPIAALRGYTF. The DNA for the CDR3 is TGTGCCAGCAGTTTCCCCATTGCGGCCTTGCGTGGCTACACCTTC.